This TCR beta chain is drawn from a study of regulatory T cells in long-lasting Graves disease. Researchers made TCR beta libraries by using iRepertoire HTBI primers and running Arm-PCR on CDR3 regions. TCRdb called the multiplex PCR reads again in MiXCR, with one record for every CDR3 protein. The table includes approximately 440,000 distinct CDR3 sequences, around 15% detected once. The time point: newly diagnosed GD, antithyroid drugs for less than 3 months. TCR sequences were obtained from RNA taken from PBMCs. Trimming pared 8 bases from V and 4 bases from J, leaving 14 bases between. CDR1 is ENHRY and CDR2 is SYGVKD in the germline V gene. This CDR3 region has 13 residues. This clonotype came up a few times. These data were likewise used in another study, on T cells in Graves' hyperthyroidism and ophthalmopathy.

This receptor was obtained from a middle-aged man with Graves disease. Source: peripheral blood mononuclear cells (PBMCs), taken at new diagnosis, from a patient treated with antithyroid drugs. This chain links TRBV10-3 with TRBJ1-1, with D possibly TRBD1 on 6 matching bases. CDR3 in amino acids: CAIRDTTSTEAFF. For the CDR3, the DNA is TGTGCCATCCGGGACACCACGAGCACTGAAGCTTTCTTT.